This T cell receptor (beta chain) was documented in a study of CD8 T cells in Susac syndrome. The study, taken as a whole, reports: Clonal expansion of Susac CD8+ cells peaked in TEMRA cells, and it also peaked in active patients.

Between the trimmed V and J ends, which lost 0 bases and 6 bases, there was a span of 6 bases. Germline V gives CDR1 LNHNV, CDR2 YYDKDF (reference sequence). The length of the CDR3 is 13 residues. With respect to this clonotype: The antigen remains unidentified.

The RNA, about 0.5 to 1 ug, was put through reverse transcription using random hexamers. An immunoSEQ multiplex PCR amplified TCR beta CDR3 over 54 Vbeta and 13 Jbeta. TCRdb re-analysed the immunoSEQ multiplex PCR reads in MiXCR, keeping a single row per CDR3 protein. The top ten clones hold over 0.45% of a sample with roughly 80,000 distinct CDR3 sequences, around 94% of them seen once. V usage is TRBV15 and J usage is TRBJ2-1; unclear D gene. The specimen sequenced was CD8+ T cells from PBMCs. The clonotype comes from a human donor with Susac syndrome. The CDR3 nucleotides are TGTGCCACCAGCAGAGAGTCGGTCAATGAGCAGTTCTTC. Translation gives CATSRESVNEQFF.